The present TCR beta chain was sequenced within a study of blood T cell repertoires in COVID-19. Study information: Sample material is recorded as cDNA or gDNA derived from T cells, B-cell-depleted T cells, or PBMCs.

Participants, roughly 18 to 90 years old, spanned about 26 US areas. Donors were grouped by their self-reported clinical history. V lost 0 bases to trimming and J lost 0 bases; unmatched junction nucleotides: 11. Germline V gene sequence: CDR1 SGHDT, CDR2 YYEEEE. This CDR3 has 19 residues. Authors' data handling: Researchers report that nucleated cell counts were estimated from reference gene primer amplification. The protocol was immunoSEQ multiplex PCR, while the TCRdb copy is restricted to in-frame clones and leaves out a portion. That table is the source of V, J and clone size, and D and trimming were worked out from the DNA. In the table there are tens of thousands of clones, about 82% of which are singletons.

The V gene is TRBV5-6, the J gene TRBJ2-7, with 11 nucleotides matching TRBD2. Material: PBMCs or T cells enriched from blood (not recorded which). The receptor was isolated from a woman aged 35 to 49 with acute COVID-19. The DNA of the CDR3 is TGTGCCAGCAGCTTGGAATGGACTAGCGGGCTCCCTGGCTCCTACGAGCAGTACTTC. Translation gives CASSLEWTSGLPGSYEQYF.